This record covers a single T cell receptor (beta chain). Its antigen is unidentified. Trimming took 4 bases from V and 6 from J; bases not matched to a gene: 5. CDR1 MNHEY and CDR2 SMNVEV come from the germline V gene (reference sequence). The CDR3 is made up of 14 amino acids. The sample belongs to a study of cytomegalovirus exposure and HLA in healthy donors. About the study: The same platform as the approximately 670 first-cohort repertoires was used for the roughly 130 validation repertoires, a later analysis reported.

Study-level findings and limits: Many donors carried some public TCRs, although rarity characterized most TCR sequences.

Sequenced by immunoSEQ multiplex PCR; TCRdb stores in-frame clones only, minus some. Of some 98,000 clones listed, roughly 84% are singletons. The chain is built from TRBV27 and TRBJ2-3; 9 nucleotides match TRBD1. This clonotype was obtained from a man aged 18 to 30 in good health and CMV-seropositive. Input material: PBMCs. Written as DNA, the CDR3 is TGTGCCAGCAGTTGGGACAGGGTGGCCGATACGCAGTATTTT. Amino acids: CASSWDRVADTQYF.